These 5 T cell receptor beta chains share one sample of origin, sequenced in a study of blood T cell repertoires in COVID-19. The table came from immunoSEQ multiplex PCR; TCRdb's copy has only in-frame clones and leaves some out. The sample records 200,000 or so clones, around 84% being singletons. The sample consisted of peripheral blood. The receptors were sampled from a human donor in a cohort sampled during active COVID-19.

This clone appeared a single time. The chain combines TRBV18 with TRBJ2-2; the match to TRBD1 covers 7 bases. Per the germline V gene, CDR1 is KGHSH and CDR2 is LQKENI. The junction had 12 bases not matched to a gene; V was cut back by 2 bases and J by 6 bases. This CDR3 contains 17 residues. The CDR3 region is CASSPSSGGNRAGELFF. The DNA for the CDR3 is TGTGCCAGCTCACCATCCTCAGGGGGTAATCGCGCCGGGGAGCTGTTTTTT.

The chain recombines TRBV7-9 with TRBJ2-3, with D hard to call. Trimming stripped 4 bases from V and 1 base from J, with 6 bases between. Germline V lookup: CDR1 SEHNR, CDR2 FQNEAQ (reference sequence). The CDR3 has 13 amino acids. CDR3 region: CASSYTGTDTQYF. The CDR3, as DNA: TGTGCCAGCAGCTATACAGGCACAGATACGCAGTATTTT. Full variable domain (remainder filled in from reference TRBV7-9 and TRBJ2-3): DTGVSQNPRHKITKRGQNVTFRCDPISEHNRLYWYRQTLGQGPEFLTYFQNEAQLEKSRLLSDRFSAERPKGSFSTLEIQRTEQGDSAMYLCASSYTGTDTQYFGPGTRLTVL.

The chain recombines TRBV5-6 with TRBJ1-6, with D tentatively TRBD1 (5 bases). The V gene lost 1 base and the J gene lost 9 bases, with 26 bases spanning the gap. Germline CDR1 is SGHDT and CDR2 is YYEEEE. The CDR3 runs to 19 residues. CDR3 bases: TGTGCCAGCAGCTTGCGTGCGCGGGGCCGGCAGGGAGTACGTTCACCCCTCCACTTT. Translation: CASSLRARGRQGVRSPLHF.

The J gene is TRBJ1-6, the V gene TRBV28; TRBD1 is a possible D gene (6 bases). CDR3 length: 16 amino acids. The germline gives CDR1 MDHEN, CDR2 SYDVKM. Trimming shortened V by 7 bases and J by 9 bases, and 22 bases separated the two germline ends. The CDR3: CASNPRRGGSGSPLHF. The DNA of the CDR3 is TGTGCCAGCAACCCCCGGAGGGGGGGAAGTGGTTCACCCCTCCACTTT.

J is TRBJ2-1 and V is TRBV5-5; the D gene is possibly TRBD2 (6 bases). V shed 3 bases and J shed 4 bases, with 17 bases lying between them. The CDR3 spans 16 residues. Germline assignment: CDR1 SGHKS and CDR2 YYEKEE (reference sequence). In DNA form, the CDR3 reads TGTGCCAGCAGCTCGAGCTGGGGGGAGAGGTACAATGAGCAGTTCTTC. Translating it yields CASSSSWGERYNEQFF.